The 9 T cell receptor beta chains reported below all come from one sample, sequenced in a study of T cell changes during pregnancy in multiple sclerosis (dated by TCRdb to about 2019). Library preparation used the immunoSEQ multiplex PCR assay. The table comes from immuneACCESS by way of TCRdb, which keeps in-frame sequences with V and J called. Part of the clones is missing from these tables; in studies checked, under half for an unresolved V gene and the rest for unknown reasons. Here the sample has tens of thousands of clones; more than 85% occur a single time. The ten largest account for 1.5% to 2% of the sample. This material consisted of peripheral blood, taken in the first trimester of pregnancy. All receptors derive from a female donor in good health, enrolled as a control in a pregnancy study.

The chain carries TRBV11-2 and TRBJ2-3; D is unresolved. The CDR3 consists of 14 residues. Germline CDR1 and CDR2: SGHAT and FQNNGV. V lost 0 bases and J lost 3, with 7 bases in between. The CDR3 protein is CASSLEASTDTQYF. The CDR3 DNA sequence: TGTGCCAGCAGCTTAGAGGCTAGTACAGATACGCAGTATTTT.

J is TRBJ2-1 and V is TRBV7-2; the D gene is possibly TRBD2 (7 bases). The CDR3 runs 17 residues. Germline values: CDR1 SGHTA, CDR2 FQGNSA. V shed 5 bases and J shed 5 bases, with 22 bases lying between them. CDR3 loop: CASSPHGGTIANNEQFF. The CDR3 nucleotides read TGTGCCAGCAGCCCTCACGGGGGGACAATCGCTAACAATGAGCAGTTCTTC.

J is TRBJ1-4 and V is TRBV6-1, with 7 nucleotides matching TRBD1. V shed 0 bases and J 7 bases; nucleotides not matched to a gene: 5. Per germline, CDR1 MNHNS and CDR2 SASEGT. The CDR3 has 15 residues. The CDR3 sequence is CASSEARGQAEKLFF. The CDR3 region has the DNA TGTGCCAGCAGTGAAGCAAGGGGGCAGGCTGAAAAACTGTTTTTT.

The chain uses TRBV6-1 and TRBJ2-7; 7 bases fit TRBD2. The CDR3 extends over 12 amino acids. The germline V gene encodes CDR1 MNHNS and CDR2 SASEGT. V gave up 10 bases and J gave up 4 bases; unmatched junction bases: 7. This CDR3 reads CATRRGSYEQYF. CDR3 DNA sequence: TGTGCCACCCGGCGCGGGAGTTACGAGCAGTACTTC.

A single count supports this clone. CDR3 residues: CASSLSVSTDTQYF. In DNA form, the CDR3 reads TGTGCCAGCAGCTTAAGCGTGAGCACAGATACGCAGTATTTT. The chain is built from TRBV7-9 and TRBJ2-3; no clear D gene. Germline V gives CDR1 SEHNR, CDR2 FQNEAQ (reference sequence). The CDR3 is 14 residues long. V was cut by 2 bases and J by 0 bases, with 6 bases left in between. The full variable domain, completed using reference TRBV7-9 and TRBJ2-3, is DTGVSQNPRHKITKRGQNVTFRCDPISEHNRLYWYRQTLGQGPEFLTYFQNEAQLEKSRLLSDRFSAERPKGSFSTLEIQRTEQGDSAMYLCASSLSVSTDTQYFGPGTRLTVL.

The chain couples TRBV29-1 to TRBJ2-7; 7 bases line up with TRBD1. The CDR3 has 13 residues. The trim removed 7 bases at V and 3 bases at J, leaving 9 bases unmatched. Germline V gene sequence: CDR1 SQVTM, CDR2 ANQGSEA. The CDR3 DNA is TGCAGCGCCATCGGGACAGCCTTCTACGAGCAGTACTTC. Its translation: CSAIGTAFYEQYF.

V usage is TRBV2 and J usage is TRBJ1-5; 7 bases fit TRBD1. With V trimmed by 6 bases and J by 4 bases, 3 bases remained unmatched. CDR3 size: 13 residues. Germline loops: CDR1 SNHLY, CDR2 FYNNEI. CDR3 residues: CASRGQSNQPQHF. CDR3 nucleotides: TGTGCCAGCAGGGGACAGTCTAATCAGCCCCAGCATTTT. The full variable domain, in which reference TRBV2 and TRBJ1-5 provide the parts outside the CDR3, is EPEVTQTPSHQVTQMGQEVILRCVPISNHLYFYWYRQILGQKVEFLVSFYNNEISEKSEIFDDQFSVERPDGSNFTLKIRSTKLEDSAMYFCASRGQSNQPQHFGDGTRLSIL.

J is TRBJ1-6 and V is TRBV6-1; D not certain. The germline V gene has CDR1 MNHNS and CDR2 SASEGT. This CDR3 spans 16 amino acids. Trimming shortened V by 0 bases and J by 6 bases, and 12 bases separated the two germline ends. The chain's CDR3 is CASSEATDLPNSPLHF. The CDR3 region has the DNA TGTGCCAGCAGTGAAGCTACAGACCTCCCTAATTCACCCCTCCACTTT.

V gene TRBV30 combines with J gene TRBJ2-5; D possibly corresponds to TRBD2 (5 bases). CDR1 and CDR2 (germline): GTSNPN, SVGIG (reference sequence). Trimming pared 1 base from V and 2 bases from J, leaving 11 bases between. The CDR3 totals 14 residues. The CDR3 reads CAWSDWTGQETQYF. CDR3 DNA: TGTGCCTGGAGTGATTGGACGGGACAAGAGACCCAGTACTTC.